The rows below give T cell receptor beta chains drawn from one sample of a study of blood T cell repertoires in COVID-19. The table came from immunoSEQ multiplex PCR; TCRdb's copy has only in-frame clones and leaves some out. Among 140,000 to 150,000 clones listed, about nine tenths were seen once. The sequenced material came from peripheral blood. The receptors here all came from a man aged 45-65 years who had recovered from COVID-19. The CDR3 runs from the conserved cysteine through the conserved F or W. A D gene is named only where the DNA matches it firmly. A clone size is listed for some rows: how often the clone was seen (once, few, many), or a class if it is expanded.

.	TRBV18	TRBJ2-5	TRBD1	13	CASATGIQETQYF	TGTGCCAGCGCGACAGGGATCCAAGAGACCCAGTACTTC
.	TRBV27	TRBJ1-1	TRBD1	17	CASSSNRDTGGRTEAFF	TGTGCCAGCAGTTCAAACAGGGACACAGGGGGCCGGACTGAAGCTTTCTTT
.	TRBV7-9	TRBJ1-1	TRBD1	13	CASTGDRFTEAFF	TGTGCCAGCACCGGGGACAGGTTCACTGAAGCTTTCTTT
once	TRBV4-3	TRBJ2-3	TRBD2	18	CASSQERLAGGLTDTQYF	TGCGCCAGCAGCCAAGAACGACTAGCGGGGGGGCTCACAGATACGCAGTATTTT
.	TRBV6-1	TRBJ2-7	TRBD2	18	CASSEMGLAGLLTYEQYF	TGTGCCAGCAGTGAGATGGGACTAGCGGGGCTTCTGACCTACGAGCAGTACTTC
.	TRBV7-9	TRBJ2-7	.	17	CASSPDVGQGNSYEQYF	TGTGCCAGCAGCCCTGATGTGGGCCAGGGAAACTCCTACGAGCAGTACTTC
.	TRBV7-2	TRBJ2-2	.	15	CASKMGLRNTGELFF	TGTGCCAGCAAGATGGGACTCCGAAACACCGGGGAGCTGTTTTTT
.	TRBV5-1	TRBJ1-4	.	15	CASSPGQTTNEKLFF	TGCGCCAGCAGCCCAGGACAGACAACTAATGAAAAACTGTTTTTT
.	TRBV6-6	TRBJ2-7	TRBD2	13	CASSIRGGYEQYF	TGTGCCAGCAGTATCCGGGGGGGATACGAGCAGTACTTC
.	TRBV11-3	TRBJ1-1	TRBD1	14	CASSPRGQVTEAFF	TGTGCCAGCAGTCCCCGCGGACAGGTCACTGAAGCTTTCTTT
.	TRBV19	TRBJ1-3	TRBD1	16	CASSPGPGQGVNTIYF	TGTGCCAGTAGTCCTGGACCGGGACAGGGGGTGAACACCATATATTTT
.	TRBV5-6	TRBJ2-3	TRBD2	15	CASSLGGGAPDTQYF	TGTGCCAGCAGCTTGGGCGGGGGGGCCCCAGATACGCAGTATTTT
many	TRBV13	TRBJ1-1	TRBD1	18	CASSPLRDRGRGGTEAFF	TGTGCCAGCAGCCCGCTCCGGGACAGGGGGCGCGGAGGGACTGAAGCTTTCTTT
.	TRBV24-1	TRBJ1-6	TRBD1	15	CATSDLRQGGSPLHF	TGTGCCACCAGTGATTTAAGACAGGGAGGTTCACCCCTCCACTTT